The 18 T cell receptor beta chains presented below share a single source sample, sequenced in a study of T-cell reconstitution after alpha-beta-depleted transplantation in children. Unique molecular identifiers were incorporated when the TCRbeta library was constructed. MiXCR, run by TCRdb on the PCR reads, gives a single entry per CDR3 protein. Of around 500,000 distinct CDR3 sequences in the sample, approximately 13% were seen once. Source: PBMCs from the stem cell graft donor, taken from the stem cell graft. All receptors derive from a human donor who donated a stem cell graft to a child with combined immunodeficiency.

CDR3 sequence (DNA): TGCAGTGCTAGAGAACCCCTTGAGCAGTTCTTC. Encoded protein: CSAREPLEQFF. V gene TRBV20-1 combines with J gene TRBJ2-1; no firm D call. Trimming shortened V by 0 bases and J by 9 bases, and 6 bases separated the two germline ends. This CDR3 has 11 amino acids. Per germline, CDR1 DFQATT and CDR2 SNEGSKA (reference sequence).

This clonotype was seen a few times. The gene calls are TRBV29-1 and TRBJ2-7; tentatively, D is TRBD1 or TRBD2 (5 bases each). Germline V gene data show CDR1 as SQVTM and CDR2 as ANQGSEA. Trimming left V 3 bases short and J 2 bases short, with 11 bases between. The CDR3 covers 13 residues. The chain's CDR3 is CSVEMRGTYEQYF. CDR3 nucleotide sequence: TGCAGCGTTGAGATGAGGGGCACCTACGAGCAGTACTTC.

This clonotype was observed many times. The chain recombines TRBV6-6 with TRBJ1-5; no clear D. The CDR3 length is 13 residues. V was shortened by 2 bases and J by 6 bases, with 8 bases between the two germline ends. Germline V gene sequence: CDR1 MNHNY, CDR2 SVGAGI (reference sequence). The CDR3 loop is CASSYGGTQPQHF. CDR3 bases: TGTGCCAGCAGTTACGGTGGAACTCAGCCCCAGCATTTT.

The sample holds a few counts of this clonotype. V is TRBV12-3 or TRBV12-4 and J is TRBJ2-7; weak D call: TRBD2 (6 bases). V lost 3 bases and J lost 5, with 20 bases in between. The CDR3 is 16 residues long. The CDR3 DNA sequence: TGTGCCAGCAGTTTGGCCCCAGACGGGAGCATGCACGAGCAGTACTTC. It encodes CASSLAPDGSMHEQYF.

This clonotype was seen more than once but under ten times. In DNA form, the CDR3 reads TGCGCCAGCAGCCAAGGTGAGCGCTACAATGAGCAGTTCTTC. This encodes CASSQGERYNEQFF. The chain couples TRBV4-3 to TRBJ2-1; D gene ambiguous. V lost 1 base, J lost 3 bases, and 7 bases lay in between. Looked up from germline, CDR1 is LGHNA and CDR2 is YSLEER. The CDR3 runs 14 residues.

This clonotype was observed many times. CDR3 residues: CASGLFSGELFF. Here the CDR3 DNA reads TGTGCTAGTGGTTTATTTTCCGGGGAGCTGTTTTTT. This sequence joins TRBV12-5 and TRBJ2-2; D is uncertain. Germline V lookup: CDR1 LGHNT, CDR2 FRNRAP. Trimming cost V 3 bases and J 6 bases, with 5 bases left between them. This CDR3 contains 12 residues.

The rearrangement uses TRBV18 and TRBJ2-3; TRBD2 is a possible D gene (7 bases). CDR3 length: 17 residues. V lost 1 base and J 1 base, leaving 15 bases between the germline ends. Per germline, CDR1 KGHSH and CDR2 LQKENI. The CDR3 loop is CASSPRVQGRGTDTQYF. CDR3 nucleotide sequence: TGTGCCAGCTCACCACGAGTGCAGGGGAGGGGCACAGATACGCAGTATTTT.

This chain joins TRBV27 and TRBJ2-3; 9 bases are shared with TRBD1. Germline CDR1 reads MNHEY; CDR2 reads SMNVEV (reference sequence). This CDR3 spans 16 amino acids. V dropped 8 bases and J dropped 6; count of bases not matched to a gene: 15. The CDR3 reads CASRYNGQGNLDTQYF. The CDR3 nucleotides read TGTGCCAGCCGTTATAACGGACAGGGGAACCTGGATACGCAGTATTTT.

The chain joins TRBV29-1 to TRBJ1-2; D unresolved. The CDR3 runs 13 residues. The V end was cut by 3 bases, the J end by 3 bases, with 11 bases between. Germline values: CDR1 SQVTM, CDR2 ANQGSEA. This CDR3 reads CSVDRTADYGYTF. In nucleotides, the CDR3 is TGCAGCGTTGACCGGACGGCGGACTATGGCTACACCTTC.

The chain combines TRBV4-3 with TRBJ2-7; D ambiguous. The CDR3 has 15 amino acids. V lost 2 bases and J lost 3, with 14 bases in between. Germline CDR1 and CDR2: LGHNA and YSLEER. The CDR3: CASSQNPSAYYEQYF. The CDR3 bases are TGCGCCAGCAGCCAAAATCCCAGCGCCTACTACGAGCAGTACTTC.

Many counts were recorded for this clonotype. The chain links TRBV9 to TRBJ2-7, with 8 bases matching TRBD1. The CDR3 runs 14 residues. V shed 0 bases, J shed 4 bases, and the junction held 3 bases outside the gene matches. Germline assignment: CDR1 SGDLS and CDR2 YYNGEE. The CDR3 region has the DNA TGTGCCAGCAGCGTAGGGACAGGGCCGTACGAGCAGTACTTC. Residues: CASSVGTGPYEQYF.

A few counts support this clonotype. The J gene is TRBJ2-2, the V gene TRBV6-1; D assignment may be TRBD1 or TRBD2 (5 bases each). This CDR3 spans 15 amino acids. Trimming left V 5 bases short and J 3 bases short, with 13 bases between. Germline CDR1 and CDR2: MNHNS and SASEGT. CDR3 residues: CASSPRLGDTGELFF. The CDR3 coding sequence is TGTGCCAGCAGTCCTCGCTTGGGGGACACCGGGGAGCTGTTTTTT.

There are a few counts of this clonotype. V gene TRBV28 combines with J gene TRBJ1-5; D not certain. Germline V gene data show CDR1 as MDHEN and CDR2 as SYDVKM. The CDR3 runs to 11 residues. Trimming stripped 3 bases from V and 15 bases from J, with 12 bases between. CDR3 sequence reads: CASSFPAGRHF. The CDR3 coding sequence is TGTGCCAGCAGTTTCCCTGCTGGGCGGCATTTT.

This clonotype was counted many times. The chain employs TRBV27 and TRBJ2-2; 7 nucleotides agree with TRBD1. Germline V gene data show CDR1 as MNHEY and CDR2 as SMNVEV (reference sequence). The CDR3 has 14 amino acids. The trim removed 5 bases at V and 6 bases at J, leaving 6 bases unmatched. This chain's CDR3 is CASSTSRGPGELFF. CDR3 nucleotides: TGTGCCAGCAGTACTTCTAGGGGGCCCGGGGAGCTGTTTTTT.

The CDR3 sequence: CAWSVRLAGLKLTYNEQFF. Written as DNA, the CDR3 is TGTGCCTGGAGTGTACGACTAGCGGGCCTCAAATTAACCTACAATGAGCAGTTCTTC. The chain carries TRBV30 and TRBJ2-1, with 10 nucleotides matching TRBD2. The CDR3 covers 19 residues. Losses at the gene ends were 0 bases for V and 2 bases for J; bases not matched to a gene: 13. Germline CDR1 is GTSNPN and CDR2 is SVGIG (reference sequence).

This clonotype was detected many times. This chain uses TRBV29-1 with TRBJ2-7; 11 bases are shared with TRBD1. The V segment lost 0 bases and the J segment 6 bases; nucleotides outside the gene matches: 7. Germline assignment: CDR1 SQVTM and CDR2 ANQGSEA. The CDR3 extends over 15 amino acids. This chain's CDR3 is CSVEDSPGQGGEQYF. The CDR3 DNA reads TGCAGCGTTGAAGATTCCCCGGGACAGGGGGGCGAGCAGTACTTC.

The chain uses TRBV7-9 and TRBJ2-7; D is perhaps TRBD2 (5 bases). Per germline, CDR1 SEHNR and CDR2 FQNEAQ (reference sequence). This CDR3 is 16 amino acids long. V dropped 5 bases and J dropped 5 bases, with 22 bases sitting between them. The CDR3 loop reads CASSPPSSSGSHEQYF. In nucleotides, the CDR3 is TGTGCCAGCAGCCCCCCCTCTAGCAGTGGATCCCACGAGCAGTACTTC.

This clonotype was detected many times. This chain uses TRBV27 with TRBJ2-1, with 14 bases identical to TRBD2. The V gene end was trimmed by 2 bases and the J gene end by 9 bases; junction bases not matched to a gene: 3. The CDR3 covers 15 residues. Germline V gene lookup returns CDR1 MNHEY and CDR2 SMNVEV (reference sequence). CDR3 sequence (DNA): TGTGCCAGCAGTTTAGGGACTAGCGGGAGAGGTGAGCAGTTCTTC. Protein product: CASSLGTSGRGEQFF.